This T cell receptor (beta chain) comes out of a study of response to subunit inactivated influenza vaccine (dated by TCRdb to 2017 to 2018). In the study overall: Deep quantitative profiling of the T cell receptor repertoire was used in the study to follow responses to a trivalent subunit inactivated influenza vaccine. Beyond this particular receptor, the publication reports: It was suggested by the authors that each seasonal influenza vaccination may recruit only a limited number of new T cells.

Clipping removes 0 bases from V and 3 bases from J, with 8 as the unmatched junction base count. Measured from the cysteine to the phenylalanine, the CDR3 is 17 residues long. The DNA shown is the 51-base CDR3, in frame from base 1. The CDR1 and CDR2 encoded by the germline V gene (reference sequence) are SGHKS and YYEKEE. Library preparation used RT-PCR. TCRdb lists the instrument as Illumina HiSeq 2500. TCRdb applied fastp at Q25 and MiXCR to the public reads, then kept only in-frame beta chains. Every distinct CDR3 protein forms one entry, paired with its most common genes and DNA. This sample lists roughly 500,000 distinct CDR3 sequences; 20% to 25% were detected once. Together, the top ten hold approximately 3% of the sample. With regard to this clonotype: Its antigen specificity is not known. Nothing much larger sits one base from this clone, and base qualities are not available.

These data were also reused for a study on T cells expressing NK-cell markers. The second source states: TCR beta cDNA libraries were prepared using 5'RACE template switching, which introduced a universal primer site and unique molecular identifiers. TCR beta-chain repertoires were profiled in sorted CD3+CD56+NKG2C+, CD3+CD56+NKG2C- and CD3+CD56-NKG2C+ T-cell subsets from roughly eight donors. Among the eight sequenced donors, seven were HCMV-seropositive and one was HCMV-seronegative. To restrict sorting to alphabetaTCR-expressing T cells, an anti-gammadeltaTCR antibody was added in several experiments. In over five donors, the dominant CD3+CD56+NKG2C+ clonotypes were among the top 10 CD8+ clonotypes and accounted for roughly 1.0-8% of CD8+ T cells. Those dominant clonotypes were again the most abundant among CD3+CD56-NKG2C+ cells in a handful of donors, at about 25-60.1%. It remained unclear whether the expanded NKG2C-expressing T cell clones were specific for HCMV antigens. All eight donors whose samples were sequenced were randomly selected healthy volunteers, three of them men and five women. A commercial ELISA kit detecting HCMV-specific IgG in serum was used to determine HCMV serostatus. Peripheral blood mononuclear cells were isolated from blood by Ficoll density gradient centrifugation. Using Miltenyi isolation kits, CD4+ and CD8+ T cells were isolated from PBMC through magnetic immunoseparation. cDNA synthesis was primed from the TCR beta constant segment and was followed by two successive PCR amplification steps. The libraries were sequenced on Illumina HiSeq 2000/2500, MiSeq or NextSeq, producing 2 x 150 bp reads. MIGEC handled demultiplexing of the reads and grouping by UMI, while MiTCR was used to assemble and quantify clonotypes. Only TCR cDNA sequences supported by at least two reads were kept to exclude erroneous sequences. Downstream repertoire analysis used the tcR package, and clonotypes were matched across fractions by CDR3 nucleotide sequence plus V segment. VDJmatch was used to annotate antigen specificity against VDJdb, with one amino acid substitution allowed in CDR3.

The chain joins TRBV5-5 to TRBJ2-2, and 7 bases in between align with TRBD1. This material consisted of CD4+ T cells sorted from PBMCs, taken 12 days after vaccination. The source of this sequence is a middle-aged man who received an inactivated influenza vaccine. Donor details come from another sample of the same person, matched by shared clones. DNA sequence: TGTGCCAGCAGCTTGGCACCAGACAGGGTCGACACCGGGGAGCTGTTTTTT. This is translated as CASSLAPDRVDTGELFF.